These T cell receptor beta chains were read from a single sample in a study of CD8 T cells in Susac syndrome. Using its own MiXCR run on the immunoSEQ multiplex PCR reads, TCRdb lists one record per CDR3 protein. This sample has approximately 120,000 distinct CDR3 sequences; around 94% occur once, and the top ten carry 0.065% to 0.1%. Sequencing used CD4+ T cells from PBMCs. These receptors came from a human donor in good health. CDR3s include the opening cysteine and the closing phenylalanine or tryptophan. Each record gives: D gene, J gene, V gene, clone size, CDR3 protein, CDR3 DNA. D genes are given only for firm matches. Part of the rows lack a size; the others show once, few, many or a class for expanded clones.

-,TRBJ2-1,TRBV4-1,-,CASSQDRREQFF,TGCGCCAGCAGCCAAGATAGAAGGGAGCAGTTCTTC
TRBD2,TRBJ2-1,TRBV20-1,-,CSARTGLALIGYNEQFF,TGCAGTGCTAGAACCGGACTAGCACTTATCGGCTACAATGAGCAGTTCTTC
-,TRBJ2-7,TRBV2,few,CASGDYEQYF,TGTGCCAGCGGGGACTACGAGCAGTACTTC
-,TRBJ2-3,TRBV20-1,-,CSARDLALTDTQYF,TGCAGTGCTAGAGATCTAGCTCTCACAGATACGCAGTATTTT
TRBD1,TRBJ2-2,TRBV19,-,CASSIIEGAHTGELFF,TGTGCCAGTAGTATCATCGAGGGGGCGCACACCGGGGAGCTGTTTTTT
-,TRBJ2-2,TRBV20-1,once,CSARDLFVGELFF,TGCAGTGCTAGAGATCTATTTGTAGGGGAGCTGTTTTTT
TRBD1,TRBJ1-2,TRBV20-1,-,CSARDLQGARGYTF,TGCAGTGCTAGAGATCTGCAGGGGGCGCGGGGCTACACCTTC
-,TRBJ2-7,TRBV29-1,-,CSGGHSYKQYF,TGCAGCGGTGGACATTCCTACAAGCAGTACTTC
TRBD1,TRBJ2-5,TRBV12-3/TRBV12-4,-,CASSLVTGGPETQYF,TGTGCCAGCAGTTTGGTGACAGGGGGGCCCGAGACCCAGTACTTC
TRBD1,TRBJ2-2,TRBV27,-,CASSSWDRGQFGELFF,TGTGCCAGCAGTTCTTGGGACAGGGGGCAGTTCGGGGAGCTGTTTTTT
-,TRBJ2-3,TRBV7-2,-,CASRPQRSTDTQYF,TGTGCCAGCAGGCCTCAGAGGAGCACAGATACGCAGTATTTT
-,TRBJ2-5,TRBV21-1,-,CASSPNFSGKSKQTQYF,TGTGCCAGCAGCCCAAACTTTTCCGGGAAGTCAAAGCAGACCCAGTACTTC
TRBD2,TRBJ2-1,TRBV7-8,once,CASVLKREALREQFF,TGTGCCAGCGTCCTTAAGCGGGAGGCCCTCAGGGAGCAGTTCTTC
-,TRBJ1-2,TRBV6-5,-,CASSPGRIYGYTF,TGTGCCAGCAGTCCCGGACGGATATATGGCTACACCTTC
-,TRBJ2-5,TRBV7-2,-,CASSTRTGEGAQYF,TGTGCCAGCAGCACCCGGACCGGAGAGGGGGCCCAGTACTTC
-,TRBJ2-7,TRBV29-1,-,CSVEDPAGRFYEQYF,TGCAGCGTTGAAGATCCGGCGGGACGATTCTACGAGCAGTACTTC
-,TRBJ2-5,TRBV3-1,-,CASSHGQWAKETQYF,TGTGCCAGCAGCCACGGACAGTGGGCGAAAGAGACCCAGTACTTC
-,TRBJ1-1,TRBV7-9,-,CASSIRGGAEAFF,TGTGCCAGCAGTATTCGAGGGGGGGCTGAAGCTTTCTTT
TRBD1,TRBJ1-2,TRBV7-2,-,CASSLTGGVGYGYTF,TGTGCCAGCAGCTTAACAGGGGGCGTCGGCTATGGCTACACCTTC
-,TRBJ2-1,TRBV19,-,CASLGAGWIEQFF,TGTGCCAGCTTGGGGGCCGGGTGGATTGAGCAGTTCTTC
-,TRBJ2-7,TRBV15,-,CATSRDRQGGEQYF,TGTGCCACCAGCAGAGATCGGCAGGGTGGAGAGCAGTACTTC
TRBD1,TRBJ1-2,TRBV5-6,-,CASSSDRVGYTF,TGTGCCAGCAGCTCCGACAGGGTCGGCTACACCTTC
-,TRBJ2-5,TRBV30,-,CAWSVTTARQETQYF,TGTGCCTGGAGTGTAACGACAGCGAGGCAAGAGACCCAGTACTTC
TRBD1,TRBJ1-2,TRBV29-1,once,CSAPTGGGYGYTF,TGCAGCGCCCCGACAGGGGGCGGCTATGGCTACACCTTC
TRBD2,TRBJ2-1,TRBV19,-,CASSHGTSVLQDNEQFF,TGTGCCAGTAGTCACGGGACTAGCGTCCTACAAGACAATGAGCAGTTCTTC